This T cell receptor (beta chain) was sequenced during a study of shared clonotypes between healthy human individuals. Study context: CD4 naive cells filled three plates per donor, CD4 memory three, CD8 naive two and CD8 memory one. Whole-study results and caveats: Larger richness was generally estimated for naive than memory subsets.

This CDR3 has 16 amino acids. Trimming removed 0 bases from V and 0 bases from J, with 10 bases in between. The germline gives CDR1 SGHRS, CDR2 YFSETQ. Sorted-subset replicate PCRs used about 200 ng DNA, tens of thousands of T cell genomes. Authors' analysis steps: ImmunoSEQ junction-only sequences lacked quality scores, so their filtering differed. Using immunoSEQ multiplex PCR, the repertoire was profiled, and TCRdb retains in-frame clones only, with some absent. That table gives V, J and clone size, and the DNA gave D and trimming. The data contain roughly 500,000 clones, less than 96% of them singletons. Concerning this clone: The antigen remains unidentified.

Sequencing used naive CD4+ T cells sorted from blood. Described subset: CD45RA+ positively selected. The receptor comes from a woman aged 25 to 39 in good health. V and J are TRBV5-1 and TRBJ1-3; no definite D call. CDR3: CASSLAGVNSGNTIYF. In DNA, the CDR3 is TGCGCCAGCAGCTTGGCCGGGGTAAACTCTGGAAACACCATATATTTT. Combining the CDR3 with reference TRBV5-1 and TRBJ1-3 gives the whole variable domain KAGVTQTPRYLIKTRGQQVTLSCSPISGHRSVSWYQQTPGQGLQFLFEYFSETQRNKGNFPGRFSGRQFSNSRSEMNVSTLELGDSALYLCASSLAGVNSGNTIYFGEGSWLTVV.